The entry that follows covers one TCR beta chain sequence. The target antigen is unknown. The sample's time point: cycle 4 day 1 (C4D1), after five to seven weeks of nivolumab. Each and every patient relapsed after autologous stem cell transplantation, and patients got differing brentuximab vedotin exposure. When best responses were assessed, they were complete response, partial response or progressive disease. The sample belongs to a study of PD-1 blockade in classical Hodgkin lymphoma. Regarding the study as a whole: Similar baseline diversity was found in complete responders and newly diagnosed patients. It was reported that newly diagnosed patients had less baseline TCR diversity than healthy donors.

CDR3 length equals 12 residues. V was shortened by 7 bases and J by 10 bases, with 14 bases between the two germline ends. CDR1 and CDR2 (germline): SNHLY, FYNNEI. The data were produced by immunoSEQ multiplex PCR, yet TCRdb's version contains in-frame clones alone and is incomplete. The sample consists of 25,000 to 30,000 clones, roughly 78% of them appearing once. V and J are TRBV2 and TRBJ2-1; tentatively, D is TRBD2 (6 bases). This specimen was peripheral blood mononuclear cells (PBMCs), taken before the fourth cycle of nivolumab. This receptor was taken from a human donor with classical Hodgkin lymphoma. The CDR3 region is CASNGGLAEQFF. The CDR3 DNA reads as TGTGCCAGCAATGGGGGTCTAGCGGAGCAGTTCTTC.